This T cell receptor beta chain was found in a study of neurological immune-mediated disorders. General observations from the study: When the repertoires were sorted by phylogenetic grouping, those of 18 of 34 multiple sclerosis patients ended up in one related-CDR3 cluster, a possible signature.

Unsorted libraries were prepared from 2 million PBMCs that had been stored at -80 C. This clonotype has a count of ten or more. Its specificity is not known. The cDNA came from 5'RACE with 10-nucleotide random UMIs. In each sequencing run, over 170 million TCR-beta sequences were generated from 15-18 subjects. TCRdb passed the 5' RACE reads through MiXCR, listing each CDR3 protein once. The profile shows roughly 75,000 distinct CDR3 sequences, around 2.6% of them singletons. This CDR3 contains 16 residues. Trimming removed 5 bases from V and 3 bases from J; junction bases left unmatched: 13. Germline V lookup: CDR1 SGHTA, CDR2 FQGNSA.

The receptor comes from a woman younger than 45 with multiple sclerosis. Sequencing was carried out using PBMCs. The V and J genes are TRBV7-2 and TRBJ2-7; 7 bases agree with TRBD1. The CDR3: CASSPRQTGISYEQYF. CDR3 nucleotides: TGTGCCAGCAGCCCACGCCAGACAGGGATCAGCTACGAGCAGTACTTC.